This T cell receptor (beta chain) was recovered during a study of cytomegalovirus exposure and HLA in healthy donors. The CDR3 loop spans 13 amino acids. Germline CDR1 SGDLS, CDR2 YYNGEE. The PCR made use of 60 Vbeta and 13 Jbeta primers. Generated by immunoSEQ multiplex PCR, the TCRdb table keeps only in-frame clones and is missing some. Of just over 150,000 clones listed, approximately 84% are singletons. This sequence joins TRBV9 and TRBJ2-5, with D possibly matching TRBD1 (5 bases). The J call may be faulty, since TRBJ2-7 better matches the DNA end. The sample was PBMCs. The receptor comes from a male donor in good health and CMV-seropositive. The CDR3 DNA reads TGTGCCAGCAGCGGGACACCTACCTACGAGCAGTACTTC. Translation: CASSGTPTYEQYF.